Listed here are 19 T cell receptor beta chains from one sample, sequenced in a study of CD8 T cells in Susac syndrome. It was with random hexamers that roughly 0.5 to 1 ug RNA was reverse transcribed. In TCRdb, the immunoSEQ multiplex PCR reads were re-called with MiXCR into one record per CDR3 protein. The repertoire holds approximately 230,000 distinct CDR3 sequences, with around 93% as singletons. Sequencing was carried out using CD4+ T cells from PBMCs. These receptors came from a human donor with multiple sclerosis.

This chain uses TRBV3-1 with TRBJ1-1; no firm D call. This CDR3 is 14 amino acids long. Germline V CDR1 and CDR2: LGHDT, YNNKEL (reference sequence). The ends were cut back, 1 base at V and 1 base at J, with 7 bases in the middle. The CDR3 DNA is TGTGCCAGCAGCCAAGTTCTCTCGAACACTGAAGCTTTCTTT. It translates to CASSQVLSNTEAFF.

This chain joins TRBV18 and TRBJ2-3, with TRBD1 as a possible D gene (5 bases). CDR1 is KGHSH, CDR2 LQKENI, per germline. The CDR3 consists of 16 residues. Trimming left V 0 bases short and J 5 bases short, with 15 bases between. This chain's CDR3 is CASSPPGQGRGDTQYF. For the CDR3, the DNA is TGTGCCAGCTCACCACCGGGGCAGGGAAGGGGAGATACGCAGTATTTT.

This clonotype was observed a single time. The gene calls are TRBV20-1 and TRBJ1-6; no clear D gene. The CDR3 length is 14 residues. V gave up 6 bases and J gave up 10 bases, with 19 bases separating them. Germline values: CDR1 DFQATT, CDR2 SNEGSKA (reference sequence). The CDR3 protein is CSANPATQESPLHF. The CDR3 DNA is TGCAGTGCAAACCCCGCAACCCAGGAATCACCCCTCCACTTT.

This clonotype was seen just once. V is TRBV11-2 and J is TRBJ2-6, with D perhaps TRBD1 (6 bases). The CDR3 is 15 amino acids. V was trimmed by 8 bases and J by 13 bases, leaving 24 bases between them. Germline loops: CDR1 SGHAT, CDR2 FQNNGV. The CDR3 reads CASAAETGSARVLTF. CDR3 in DNA: TGTGCCAGCGCCGCTGAAACAGGGAGTGCCCGGGTCCTGACTTTC.

The rearrangement links TRBV3-1 to TRBJ2-5; tentatively, D is TRBD2 (6 bases). Per the germline V gene, CDR1 is LGHDT and CDR2 is YNNKEL (reference sequence). The V end lost 1 base, the J end lost 2 bases, and 8 bases lay between the germline ends. The CDR3 runs to 14 residues. The CDR3 region has the DNA TGTGCCAGCAGCCAAGTCGCGGGGCAAGAGACCCAGTACTTC. Its translation is CASSQVAGQETQYF.

The CDR3, as DNA: TGTGCCAGCAGTTCTTACCTGAATCAGCCCCAGCATTTT. Translation gives CASSSYLNQPQHF. The chain has TRBV6-2 or TRBV6-3 and TRBJ1-5; D call uncertain. Germline V CDR1 and CDR2: MNHEY, SVGEGT. CDR3 size: 13 residues. Trimming stripped 4 bases from V and 4 bases from J, with 8 bases between.

The V and J genes are TRBV3-1 and TRBJ1-3, with 7 bases lining up with TRBD1. Germline values: CDR1 LGHDT, CDR2 YNNKEL (reference sequence). With 2 bases clipped from V and 4 bases from J, the junction kept 2 bases outside the gene matches. This CDR3 spans 14 amino acids. In DNA form, the CDR3 reads TGTGCCAGCAGCCAAACAGGGGTCGGAAACACCATATATTTT. It yields the protein CASSQTGVGNTIYF.

The chain has TRBV12-5 and TRBJ2-3, with TRBD2 matching over 9 bases. Germline values: CDR1 LGHNT, CDR2 FRNRAP. J was trimmed by 5 bases and V by 0 bases; bases with no gene match: 15. This CDR3 comprises 19 residues. The chain's CDR3 is CASGLVLVPAGGQGDTQYF. The CDR3, as DNA: TGTGCTAGTGGTTTGGTACTCGTCCCCGCGGGAGGGCAGGGAGATACGCAGTATTTT.

The chain combines TRBV7-9 with TRBJ2-1; 7 bases are a match to TRBD2. Per the germline V gene, CDR1 is SEHNR and CDR2 is FQNEAQ (reference sequence). The CDR3 loop spans 14 amino acids. V trimming: 6 bases; J trimming: 4 bases; junction bases outside the gene matches: 6. The CDR3 sequence is CASSSLAEYNEQFF. CDR3 bases: TGTGCCAGCAGTAGCCTAGCGGAATACAATGAGCAGTTCTTC.

The V gene is TRBV2, the J gene TRBJ2-7; D is uncertain. Germline CDR1 and CDR2: SNHLY and FYNNEI. Deletions cut 3 bases from V and 6 bases from J, with 12 bases between. This CDR3 spans 13 amino acids. The CDR3 DNA follows: TGTGCCAGCAGTGAGATCTTACCTCCCGAGCAGTACTTC. It translates to CASSEILPPEQYF.

This clonotype has just one count. One end of the junction is discordant with germline, which a read error may explain. The chain combines TRBV19 with TRBJ1-1; perhaps TRBD1 as D (6 bases). The CDR3 covers 12 residues. Germline values: CDR1 LNHDA, CDR2 SQIVND (reference sequence). CDR3 sequence: CASRTGRAEVFF. CDR3 coding DNA: TGTGCCAGTAGAACAGGGCGCGCTGAAGTTTTCTTT.

DNA of the CDR3: TGTGCCAGCAGCCCCCGGTCCTCCTACAATGAGCAGTTCTTC. Translated, it gives CASSPRSSYNEQFF. The chain links TRBV7-9 to TRBJ2-1; D ambiguous. The germline V gene has CDR1 SEHNR and CDR2 FQNEAQ (reference sequence). The length of the CDR3 is 14 residues. The V end was cut by 5 bases, the J end by 0 bases, with 8 bases between.

The chain couples TRBV9 to TRBJ2-5; 7 bases are a match to TRBD1. The CDR3 consists of 15 residues. V gave up 4 bases and J gave up 4 bases; unmatched junction bases: 10. Germline CDR1 and CDR2: SGDLS and YYNGEE. CDR3 in amino acids: CASSLGTEPRETQYF. The CDR3 DNA reads TGTGCCAGCAGCCTAGGGACAGAGCCGAGAGAGACCCAGTACTTC.

The chain recombines TRBV9 with TRBJ1-2, with a possible D match to TRBD1 (6 bases). The V end lost 0 bases, the J end lost 6 bases, and 12 bases lay between the germline ends. CDR1 and CDR2 from the germline V gene are SGDLS and YYNGEE. CDR3 length equals 14 residues. The DNA for the CDR3 is TGTGCCAGCAGCGTAGCGGCAGGGGTGGATGGCTACACCTTC. It encodes CASSVAAGVDGYTF.

CDR3 in DNA: TGCGCCAGCAGCTTTTCAGCATCGACTAATGAAAAACTGTTTTTT. Translating it yields CASSFSASTNEKLFF. This chain joins TRBV5-1 and TRBJ1-4; D uncertain. The CDR3 totals 15 residues. V lost 2 bases to trimming and J lost 2 bases, with 10 bases between them. Germline V lookup: CDR1 SGHRS, CDR2 YFSETQ.

The CDR3 reads CASSLAPGTSGGAYEQYF. In DNA, the CDR3 is TGCGCCAGCAGCTTGGCCCCCGGGACTAGCGGGGGGGCCTACGAGCAGTACTTC. This sequence joins TRBV5-1 and TRBJ2-7, with 16 bases that match TRBD2. Trimming removed 0 bases from V and 2 bases from J; junction bases left unmatched: 5. Germline V gives CDR1 SGHRS, CDR2 YFSETQ. The CDR3 sequence is 18 residues long.

The V gene is TRBV4-2, the J gene TRBJ1-4; 7 bases agree with TRBD1. Germline V CDR1 and CDR2: LGHNA, YNFKEQ. J gave up 3 bases and V 1 base, and 5 bases lay outside the gene matches. CDR3 size: 16 residues. For the CDR3, the DNA is TGTGCCAGCAGCCAAGCCCAGGGGGAACCTAATGAAAAACTGTTTTTT. It translates to CASSQAQGEPNEKLFF.

This clonotype showed up just once. The J gene is TRBJ1-2, the V gene TRBV12-3 or TRBV12-4; D unclear. CDR3 size: 14 residues. With 3 bases removed from V and 8 bases from J, the gap between germline ends came to 16 bases. The chain's CDR3 is CASSLFLGSPGYTF. CDR3 coding DNA: TGTGCCAGCAGTTTGTTCCTCGGGTCCCCGGGCTACACCTTC.

The J gene is TRBJ1-3, the V gene TRBV7-8; no clear D. The germline gives CDR1 SGHVS, CDR2 FQNEAQ. CDR3 length equals 15 residues. Trimming removed 1 base from V and 2 bases from J, with 9 bases in between. CDR3 amino acids: CASSLEGLTGNTIYF. CDR3 nucleotide sequence: TGTGCCAGCAGCTTAGAAGGGCTAACTGGAAACACCATATATTTT.